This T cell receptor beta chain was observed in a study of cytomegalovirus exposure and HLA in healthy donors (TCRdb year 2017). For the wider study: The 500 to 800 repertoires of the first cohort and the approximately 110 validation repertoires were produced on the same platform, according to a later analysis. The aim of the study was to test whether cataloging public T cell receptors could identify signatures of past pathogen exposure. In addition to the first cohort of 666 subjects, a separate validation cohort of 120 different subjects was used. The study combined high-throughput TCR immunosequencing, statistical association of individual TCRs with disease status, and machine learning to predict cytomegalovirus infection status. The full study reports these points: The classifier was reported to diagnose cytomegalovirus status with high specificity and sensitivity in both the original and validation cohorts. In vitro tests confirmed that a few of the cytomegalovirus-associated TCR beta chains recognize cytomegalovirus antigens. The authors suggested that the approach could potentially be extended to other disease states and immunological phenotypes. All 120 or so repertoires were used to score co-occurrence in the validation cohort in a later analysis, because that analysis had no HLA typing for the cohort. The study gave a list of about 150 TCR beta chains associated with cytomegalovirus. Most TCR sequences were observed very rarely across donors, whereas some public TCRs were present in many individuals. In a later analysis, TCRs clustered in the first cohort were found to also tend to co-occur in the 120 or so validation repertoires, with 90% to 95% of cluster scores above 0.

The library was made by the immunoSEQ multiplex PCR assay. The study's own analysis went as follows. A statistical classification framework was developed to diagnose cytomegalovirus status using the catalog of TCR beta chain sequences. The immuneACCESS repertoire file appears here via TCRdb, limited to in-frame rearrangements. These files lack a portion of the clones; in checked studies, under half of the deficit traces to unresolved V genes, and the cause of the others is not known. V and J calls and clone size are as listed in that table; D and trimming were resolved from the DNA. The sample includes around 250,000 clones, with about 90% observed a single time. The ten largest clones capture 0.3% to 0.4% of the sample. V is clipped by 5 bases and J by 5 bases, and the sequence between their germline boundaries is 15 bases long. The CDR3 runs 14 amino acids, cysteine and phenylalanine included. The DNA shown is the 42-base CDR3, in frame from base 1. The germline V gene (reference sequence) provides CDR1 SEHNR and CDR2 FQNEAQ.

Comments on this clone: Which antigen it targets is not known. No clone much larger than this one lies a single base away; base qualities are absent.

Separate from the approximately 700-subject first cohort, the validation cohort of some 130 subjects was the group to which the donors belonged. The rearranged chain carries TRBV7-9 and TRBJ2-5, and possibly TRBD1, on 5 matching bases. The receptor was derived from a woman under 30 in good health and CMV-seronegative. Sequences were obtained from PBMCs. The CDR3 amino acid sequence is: CASSKQGGRETQYF. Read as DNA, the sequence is TGTGCCAGCAGCAAGCAGGGCGGTAGGGAGACCCAGTACTTC.